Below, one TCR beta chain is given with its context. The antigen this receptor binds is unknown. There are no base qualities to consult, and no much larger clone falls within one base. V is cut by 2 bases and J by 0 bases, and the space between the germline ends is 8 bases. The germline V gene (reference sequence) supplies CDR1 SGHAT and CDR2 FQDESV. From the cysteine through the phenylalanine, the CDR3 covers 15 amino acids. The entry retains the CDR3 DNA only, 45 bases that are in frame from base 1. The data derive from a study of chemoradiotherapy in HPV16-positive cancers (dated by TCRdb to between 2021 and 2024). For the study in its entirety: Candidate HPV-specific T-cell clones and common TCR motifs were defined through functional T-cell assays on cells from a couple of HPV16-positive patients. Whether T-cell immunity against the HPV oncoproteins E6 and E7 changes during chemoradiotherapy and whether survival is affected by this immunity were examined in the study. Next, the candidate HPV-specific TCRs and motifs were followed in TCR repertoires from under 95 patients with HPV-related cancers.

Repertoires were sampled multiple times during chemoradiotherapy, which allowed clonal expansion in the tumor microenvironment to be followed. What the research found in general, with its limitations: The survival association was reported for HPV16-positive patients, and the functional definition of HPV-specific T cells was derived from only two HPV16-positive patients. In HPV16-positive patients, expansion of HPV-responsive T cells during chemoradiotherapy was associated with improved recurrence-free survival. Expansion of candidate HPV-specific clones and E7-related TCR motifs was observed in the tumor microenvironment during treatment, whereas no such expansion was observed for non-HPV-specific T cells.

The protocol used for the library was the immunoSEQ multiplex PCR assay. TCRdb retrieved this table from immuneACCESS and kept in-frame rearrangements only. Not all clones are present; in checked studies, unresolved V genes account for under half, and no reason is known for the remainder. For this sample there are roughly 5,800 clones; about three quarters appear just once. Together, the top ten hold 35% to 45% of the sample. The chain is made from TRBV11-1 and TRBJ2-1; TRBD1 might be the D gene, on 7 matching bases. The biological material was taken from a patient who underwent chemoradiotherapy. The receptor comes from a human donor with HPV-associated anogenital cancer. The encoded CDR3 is CASSLQGGSYNEQFF. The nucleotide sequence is TGTGCCAGCAGCTTACAGGGGGGCTCCTACAATGAGCAGTTCTTC.